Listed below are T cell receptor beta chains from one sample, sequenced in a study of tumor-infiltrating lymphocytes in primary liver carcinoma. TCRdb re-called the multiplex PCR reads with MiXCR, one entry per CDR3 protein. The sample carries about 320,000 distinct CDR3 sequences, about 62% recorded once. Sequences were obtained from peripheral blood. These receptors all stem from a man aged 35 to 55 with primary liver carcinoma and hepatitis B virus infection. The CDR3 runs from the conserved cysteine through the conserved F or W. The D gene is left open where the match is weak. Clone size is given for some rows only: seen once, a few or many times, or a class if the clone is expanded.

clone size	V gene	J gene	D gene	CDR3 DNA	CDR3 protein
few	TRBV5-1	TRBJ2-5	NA	TGCGCCAGCAGCTTGGGGTCTCAGGGAAAAGAGACCCAGTACTTC	CASSLGSQGKETQYF
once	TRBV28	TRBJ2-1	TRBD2	TGTGCCAGCAGTTTACTTAGCGGGAGCCCCAATGAGCAGTTCTTC	CASSLLSGSPNEQFF
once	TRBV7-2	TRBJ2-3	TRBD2	TGTGCCAGCAGCTTCGCGGGAGGGCCGGGAGATACGCAGTATTTT	CASSFAGGPGDTQYF
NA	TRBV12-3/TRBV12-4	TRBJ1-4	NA	TGTGCCAGAAGCCTGGCGGGTACTGAAAAACTGTTTTTT	CARSLAGTEKLFF
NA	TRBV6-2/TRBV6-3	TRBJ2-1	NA	TGTGCCAGCACCCTTGGTGGGAGTAAGCAGTTCTTC	CASTLGGSKQFF
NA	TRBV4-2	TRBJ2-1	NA	TGTGCCAGCAGCCAAGGGGAGCGGGGTAAGGGGGTTAATGAGCAGTTCTTC	CASSQGERGKGVNEQFF
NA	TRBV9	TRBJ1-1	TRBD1	TGTGCCAGCAGCGTAGTAGGCAGGGGGTCGACTGAAGCTTTCTTT	CASSVVGRGSTEAFF
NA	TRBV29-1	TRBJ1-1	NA	TGCAGCGTTGTGAGGGAGGCAAACACTGAGGCTATCTTT	CSVVREANTEAIF
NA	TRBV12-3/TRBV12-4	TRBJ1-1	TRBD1	TGTGCCAGCAGTTTAGAAGACAGGGGAGGGGCTTTCTTT	CASSLEDRGGAFF
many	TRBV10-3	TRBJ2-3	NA	TGTGCCATCCTACAGACCTCCACAGATACGCAGTATTTT	CAILQTSTDTQYF
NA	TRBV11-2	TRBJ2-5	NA	TGTGCCAGCAGCTTAGACGGGTACAGGGAGACCCGGTACTTC	CASSLDGYRETRYF
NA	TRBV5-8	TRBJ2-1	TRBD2	TGTGCCAGCAGCTTGGCCGAGCTAGCGGGAGGGATTGGCTACAATGAGCAGTTCTTC	CASSLAELAGGIGYNEQFF
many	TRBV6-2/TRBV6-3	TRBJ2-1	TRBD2	TGTGCCAGCACCGGGACTAGCGGGAGTGTCTACAATGAGCAGTTCTTC	CASTGTSGSVYNEQFF
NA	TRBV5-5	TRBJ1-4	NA	TGTGCCAGCAGCTTGGGTTTGGGGGCCTTTAATGAAAAACTGTTTTTT	CASSLGLGAFNEKLFF
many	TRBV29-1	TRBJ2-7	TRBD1	TGCAGCGTTGAAAACAGGGGGGAGCAGTACTTC	CSVENRGEQYF
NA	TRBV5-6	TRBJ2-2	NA	TGTGCCAGCAGCTTGTGGGGCAGAGCCACCGGGGAGCTGTTTTTT	CASSLWGRATGELFF
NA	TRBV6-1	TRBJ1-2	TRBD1	TGTGCCGGCGGTGTGACAGGGCGTTCCTATGGCTACACCTTC	CAGGVTGRSYGYTF
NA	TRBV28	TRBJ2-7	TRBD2	TGTGCCAGCAGTGCTGCGGGAGGTTTAGACGAGCAGTACTTC	CASSAAGGLDEQYF
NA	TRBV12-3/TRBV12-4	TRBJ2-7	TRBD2	TGTGCCAGCAGTCCCCCGGGACTAGTATCCGAGCTGTACTTT	CASSPPGLVSELYF
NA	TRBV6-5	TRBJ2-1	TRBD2	TGTGCCAGCACATACCAAGGACTAGCGAGGAATGAGCAGTTCTTC	CASTYQGLARNEQFF
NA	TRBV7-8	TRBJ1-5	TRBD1	TGTGCCAGCGGCTTAGTCGGGTTTGATCCAATTTCAGGACAGGGGTATAGCAATCAGCCCCAGCATTTT	CASGLVGFDPISGQGYSNQPQHF
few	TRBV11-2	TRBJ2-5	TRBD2	TGTGCCAGCAGCTTTACACTAGCGGGCTTACAAGAGACCCAGTACTTC	CASSFTLAGLQETQYF
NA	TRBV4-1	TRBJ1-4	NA	TGCGCCAGTAGCCAAGATGGCACCAAAAGGAAACTGTTTTTT	CASSQDGTKRKLFF
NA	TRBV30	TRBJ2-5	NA	TGTGCCTGGAGTATAGGGGGAGGGAGAGAGACCCAGTACTTC	CAWSIGGGRETQYF
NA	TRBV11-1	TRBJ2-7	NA	TGTGCCAACAGCGCCCGTTTGTCGGGACCCTACGAACAGTACTTC	CANSARLSGPYEQYF
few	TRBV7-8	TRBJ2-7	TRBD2	TGTGCCAGCAGCTTCGGACTAGTCGGCTACGAGCAGTACTTC	CASSFGLVGYEQYF
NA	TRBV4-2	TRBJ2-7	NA	TGTGCCAGCAGCCAAGCGGGGTGGGATCACCACGAGCAGTACTTC	CASSQAGWDHHEQYF
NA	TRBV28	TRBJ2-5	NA	TGTGCCAGCAGCTTCGGTGGGGGCCAAGAGACCCAGTACTTC	CASSFGGGQETQYF
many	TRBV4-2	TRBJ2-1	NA	TGTGCCAGCAGCCATCCTGAACGTCTCGGTGAGCAGTTCTTC	CASSHPERLGEQFF
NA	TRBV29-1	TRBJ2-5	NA	TGTAGCGCTCCACTGGGCGTGGAGACCCAGTACTTC	CSAPLGVETQYF
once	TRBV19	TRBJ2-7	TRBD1	TGTGCCAGTAGTATTGAGGACAGGAGCTACGAGCAGTACTTC	CASSIEDRSYEQYF
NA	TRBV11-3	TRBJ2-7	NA	TGTGCCAGCAGCCTTAAAGGGGGTTTCTTCTACGAGCAGTACTTC	CASSLKGGFFYEQYF
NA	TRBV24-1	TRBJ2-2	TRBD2	TGTGCCACCAGGGGGACCAGGACTAGCGCCACCGGGGAGCTGTTTTTT	CATRGTRTSATGELFF
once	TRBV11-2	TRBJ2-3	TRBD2	TGTGCCAGCAGCTTTGGGGGGGGAGTCACAGATACGCAGTATTTT	CASSFGGGVTDTQYF
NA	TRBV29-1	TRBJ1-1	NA	TGCGGCGTTAAGATCCAGCAGGACACTGAAGCTATCTTT	CGVKIQQDTEAIF
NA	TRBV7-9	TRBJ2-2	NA	TGTGCCAGCAGCTTGAGAGGGGGTTCCGGGGAGCTGTTTTTT	CASSLRGGSGELFF
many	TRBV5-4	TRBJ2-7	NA	TGTGCCAGCAGCTCTGGGACGGAATTCTACGAGCAGTACTTC	CASSSGTEFYEQYF
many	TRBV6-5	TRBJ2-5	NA	TGTGCCAGCAGTTACGTGGGGGCCGGAGAGACCCAGTACTTC	CASSYVGAGETQYF
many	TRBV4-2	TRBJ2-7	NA	TGTGCCAGCAGCCAAGACGACGGCGGCGCGGTCTACGAGCAGTACTTC	CASSQDDGGAVYEQYF
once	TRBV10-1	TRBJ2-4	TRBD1	TGCGCCAGCAGTCCAGGGGGCGCGGACATTCAGCACTTC	CASSPGGADIQHF
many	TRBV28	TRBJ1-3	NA	TGTGCCAGCAGTCCCGGGTCTACTGGAAACACCATATATTTT	CASSPGSTGNTIYF
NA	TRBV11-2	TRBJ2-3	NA	TGTGCCAGCAGCTTAGAGGCCCCAGTGGCAGGGATGGATACGCACTATTTT	CASSLEAPVAGMDTHYF
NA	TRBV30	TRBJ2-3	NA	TGTGCCTGGAGGGCCGGAGTAGCCTTCACAGATACGCAGTATTTT	CAWRAGVAFTDTQYF
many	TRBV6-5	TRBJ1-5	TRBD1	TGTGCCAGCAGTGGGACAGCCGTACCAAATCAGCCCCAGCATTTT	CASSGTAVPNQPQHF
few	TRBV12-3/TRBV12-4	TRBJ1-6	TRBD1	TGTGCCAGCACCTCGACAGGGGGCTCTGGTAATTCACCCCTCCACTTT	CASTSTGGSGNSPLHF
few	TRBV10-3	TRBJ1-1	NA	TGTGCCACCGCAAAAGAAAACACTGAAGCTTTCTTT	CATAKENTEAFF
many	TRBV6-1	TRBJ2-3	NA	TGTGCCAGCAGTGAAGCGAATTGGTCAGATACGCAGTATTTT	CASSEANWSDTQYF